Listed below are T cell receptor beta chains from one sample, sequenced in a study of cytotoxic CD8 clonotypes in ibrutinib-treated CLL. Assay used: immunoSEQ multiplex PCR; TCRdb lists only in-frame clones, some missing. The top ten clones hold around 4.9% of a sample with 150,000 or so clones, approximately 80% of them seen once. The sequenced sample was PBMCs, obtained after 24 months of ibrutinib treatment. These TCRs come from a human donor with chronic lymphocytic leukemia. Both conserved end residues are part of each CDR3. D genes are given only for firm matches. A clone size is listed for some rows: how often the clone was seen (once, few, many), or a class if it is expanded.

once,TRBV11-2,-,TRBJ1-1,CASSSPRGATEAFF,TGTGCCAGCAGCTCCCCGCGGGGGGCCACTGAAGCTTTCTTT
-,TRBV4-3,-,TRBJ1-4,CASSQEGGRNEKLFF,TGCGCCAGCAGCCAAGAAGGCGGGAGAAATGAAAAACTGTTTTTT
once,TRBV7-2,TRBD1,TRBJ2-7,CASSLRQGLLSYEQYF,TGTGCCAGCAGCTTACGACAGGGCCTACTCTCCTACGAGCAGTACTTC
-,TRBV11-2,-,TRBJ2-3,CASSVGVADTQYF,TGTGCCAGCAGCGTGGGGGTGGCAGATACGCAGTATTTT
-,TRBV6-5,TRBD2,TRBJ2-3,CASSYRGGGDTQYF,TGTGCCAGCAGTTACCGGGGGGGCGGAGATACGCAGTATTTT
-,TRBV7-2,-,TRBJ2-7,CASSPPALYEQYF,TGTGCCAGCAGCCCCCCGGCCCTCTACGAGCAGTACTTC
-,TRBV28,-,TRBJ1-1,CASSLALGAEAFF,TGTGCCAGCAGTTTAGCCCTGGGCGCTGAAGCTTTCTTT
-,TRBV7-9,-,TRBJ1-4,CATEVNEKLFF,TGTGCCACCGAGGTTAATGAAAAACTGTTTTTT
-,TRBV23-1,-,TRBJ1-2,CATTLGGAYGYTF,TGCGCCACCACCCTGGGCGGAGCCTATGGCTACACCTTC
-,TRBV28,TRBD1,TRBJ1-4,CASSPSRTGANEKLFF,TGTGCCAGCAGTCCCTCGCGGACAGGGGCTAATGAAAAACTGTTTTTT
-,TRBV28,TRBD2,TRBJ2-1,CASSPIWASGSYNEQFF,TGTGCCAGCAGTCCCATCTGGGCTAGCGGGAGCTACAATGAGCAGTTCTTC
-,TRBV4-2,-,TRBJ1-2,CASSFWQARSGYTF,TGTGCCAGCAGCTTTTGGCAGGCTAGATCTGGCTACACCTTC
few,TRBV19,-,TRBJ2-2,CASSIDRLGNTGELFF,TGTGCCAGTAGTATAGATCGGTTGGGGAACACCGGGGAGCTGTTTTTT
-,TRBV27,-,TRBJ1-1,CATARGGTEAFF,TGTGCCACCGCGCGGGGGGGCACTGAAGCTTTCTTT
-,TRBV11-1,TRBD2,TRBJ2-1,CASSWTSVPGNEQFF,TGTGCCAGCAGCTGGACTAGCGTTCCGGGCAATGAGCAGTTCTTC
-,TRBV5-1,-,TRBJ1-3,CASSLAGSGNTIYF,TGCGCCAGCAGCTTGGCCGGCTCTGGAAACACCATATATTTT
-,TRBV28,TRBD1,TRBJ2-2,CASSDRQGSVGELFF,TGTGCCAGCAGTGACCGACAGGGGTCGGTCGGGGAGCTGTTTTTT
-,TRBV4-2,-,TRBJ1-2,CASSQGVPGDYGYTF,TGTGCCAGCAGCCAAGGGGTCCCAGGGGACTATGGCTACACCTTC
-,TRBV19,TRBD2,TRBJ2-7,CASSMGGTPSYEQYF,TGTGCCAGTAGTATGGGGGGGACGCCCTCCTACGAGCAGTACTTC
-,TRBV10-3,-,TRBJ2-3,CAISESTAVSDTQYF,TGTGCCATCAGTGAGTCGACAGCGGTCTCAGATACGCAGTATTTT
once,TRBV28,-,TRBJ2-7,CASIPPASDEQYF,TGTGCCAGCATCCCACCGGCGAGCGACGAGCAGTACTTC
-,TRBV11-2,TRBD2,TRBJ2-1,CASRYGLGNNEQFF,TGTGCCAGCAGGTACGGACTAGGCAACAATGAGCAGTTCTTC
few,TRBV28,-,TRBJ1-5,CASSLGGGNQPQHF,TGTGCCAGCAGTTTAGGCGGGGGGAATCAGCCCCAGCATTTT
-,TRBV5-4,-,TRBJ2-2,CASSSPGPRAGELFF,TGTGCCAGCAGCTCGCCCGGGCCCCGGGCCGGGGAGCTGTTTTTT
-,TRBV7-3,-,TRBJ2-5,CASSRNGESETQYF,TGTGCCAGCAGCCGGAACGGGGAGTCGGAGACCCAGTACTTC
few,TRBV28,-,TRBJ2-1,CASTRLGGSSYNEQFF,TGTGCCAGCACCCGGTTGGGGGGCAGTTCCTACAATGAGCAGTTCTTC
-,TRBV12-5,-,TRBJ2-3,CASGLAADTQYF,TGTGCTAGTGGTTTGGCGGCAGATACGCAGTATTTT
-,TRBV19,-,TRBJ1-5,CASAGTLDQPQHF,TGTGCCAGTGCCGGGACGTTGGATCAGCCCCAGCATTTT
-,TRBV19,TRBD1,TRBJ2-5,CASSIGDRGRETQYF,TGTGCCAGTAGTATTGGGGACAGGGGGCGAGAGACCCAGTACTTC
-,TRBV28,-,TRBJ2-7,CASRLAPYEQYF,TGTGCCAGCAGGTTAGCGCCGTACGAGCAGTACTTC
-,TRBV30,-,TRBJ1-5,CAWSYSGGRPQHF,TGTGCCTGGAGTTACTCCGGGGGCCGGCCCCAGCATTTT
-,TRBV19,-,TRBJ1-1,CASSPTARGAFF,TGTGCCAGTAGCCCGACAGCCCGAGGAGCTTTCTTT
-,TRBV2,-,TRBJ2-1,CASSSGMGLEQFF,TGTGCCAGCAGCTCCGGCATGGGCCTGGAGCAGTTCTTC
-,TRBV28,-,TRBJ1-2,CASSLRPNYGYTF,TGTGCCAGCAGTTTACGGCCGAACTATGGCTACACCTTC
-,TRBV7-9,TRBD1,TRBJ1-4,CASSPGTGETNEKLFF,TGTGCCAGCAGCCCAGGGACAGGGGAAACTAATGAAAAACTGTTTTTT
-,TRBV5-1,-,TRBJ2-1,CASSQTPPYNEQFF,TGCGCCAGCAGCCAGACCCCGCCGTACAATGAGCAGTTCTTC
-,TRBV7-3,-,TRBJ2-1,CASRPYPGLPYNEQFF,TGTGCCAGCAGACCATACCCGGGACTCCCCTACAATGAGCAGTTCTTC
-,TRBV21-1,-,TRBJ2-5,CASSNTGPTTQYF,TGTGCCAGCAGCAATACAGGGCCCACGACCCAGTACTTC
-,TRBV5-1,-,TRBJ1-3,CASSATVAGNTIYF,TGCGCCAGCAGTGCTACGGTGGCTGGAAACACCATATATTTT
many,TRBV18,TRBD1,TRBJ1-4,CASSPMTGTGREKLFF,TGTGCCAGCTCACCGATGACCGGGACAGGACGCGAAAAACTGTTTTTT
-,TRBV19,-,TRBJ2-1,CASSIVAQSYNEQFF,TGTGCCAGTAGTATAGTAGCGCAATCCTACAATGAGCAGTTCTTC
-,TRBV28,TRBD1,TRBJ2-7,CASSFPGTGISRYEQYF,TGTGCCAGCAGTTTCCCCGGGACAGGGATTTCCCGGTACGAGCAGTACTTC
-,TRBV2,-,TRBJ2-6,CATSLGSGANVLTF,TGTGCCACCTCTCTCGGCTCTGGGGCCAACGTCCTGACTTTC
-,TRBV7-3,TRBD1,TRBJ2-7,CASSPRDRGWQYF,TGTGCCAGCAGCCCCCGGGACAGGGGTTGGCAGTACTTC
-,TRBV7-8,-,TRBJ2-7,CASTSHPLDEQYF,TGTGCCAGCACCTCTCACCCCCTGGACGAGCAGTACTTC
-,TRBV5-1,-,TRBJ1-5,CASSLDSNQPQHF,TGCGCCAGCAGCTTGGACAGCAATCAGCCCCAGCATTTT
-,TRBV5-1,TRBD1,TRBJ2-7,CASSSGQGIGEQYF,TGCGCCAGCAGCTCCGGACAGGGTATAGGCGAGCAGTACTTC
-,TRBV28,TRBD1,TRBJ2-7,CASSLNRGHEQYF,TGTGCCAGCAGTTTAAACAGGGGCCACGAGCAGTACTTC
-,TRBV7-9,TRBD2,TRBJ2-1,CASSPNSGGAPREQFF,TGTGCCAGCAGCCCCAATAGCGGGGGGGCCCCACGGGAGCAGTTCTTC
-,TRBV6-5,-,TRBJ1-3,CSQGTNSGNTIYF,TGTTCACAGGGAACCAACTCTGGAAACACCATATATTTT
-,TRBV6-1,-,TRBJ2-5,CASSPGGTGGETQYF,TGTGCCAGCAGCCCCGGGGGGACAGGAGGGGAGACCCAGTACTTC
many,TRBV7-2,-,TRBJ2-3,CASSLGGRQTDTQYF,TGTGCCAGCAGCTTAGGGGGCCGACAAACAGATACGCAGTATTTT
few,TRBV4-2,-,TRBJ2-7,CASSQDWSRPTGEQYF,TGTGCCAGCAGCCAAGATTGGAGCCGCCCCACGGGCGAGCAGTACTTC
-,TRBV10-3,TRBD1,TRBJ1-1,CAISGGTGVDTEAFF,TGTGCCATCAGTGGCGGGACAGGGGTTGACACTGAAGCTTTCTTT
-,TRBV11-3,TRBD1,TRBJ2-7,CASSPDIQGGYEQYF,TGTGCCAGCAGCCCAGATATACAGGGGGGCTACGAGCAGTACTTC
-,TRBV4-3,-,TRBJ2-7,CASSQEYLQGGYEQYF,TGCGCCAGCAGCCAAGAATACTTGCAGGGTGGCTACGAGCAGTACTTC